A selection of T cell receptor beta chains follows, all from one sample in a study of identical twins. TCRdb reprocessed the 5' RACE reads via MiXCR and lists one record per CDR3 protein. The sample holds a few hundred thousand distinct CDR3 sequences, more than 9% seen once. These data were also reused for a study on yellow fever vaccine responses in identical twins.

Source material: PBMCs. Receptors originate from a woman aged 18-30 years in good health. The CDR3 runs from the conserved cysteine through the conserved F or W. The order of the fields is J gene, V gene, clone size, D gene, CDR3 DNA, CDR3 protein. D genes are given only for firm matches. Not every row has a clone size; where given, it reads once, few, many or a size class.

J: TRBJ2-2
V: TRBV5-1
size: .
D: .
DNA: TGCGCCAGCAGCTGGAAGACAGGGAACACCGGGGAGCTGTTTTTT
CDR3: CASSWKTGNTGELFF

J: TRBJ2-1
V: TRBV5-1
size: .
D: .
DNA: TGCGCCAGCAGCTTGGACCTGTCCTACAATGAGCAGTTCTTC
CDR3: CASSLDLSYNEQFF

J: TRBJ2-5
V: TRBV20-1
size: few
D: .
DNA: TGCAGTGCTAGAGATAGGCTAGTGCGGGAGACCCAGTACTTC
CDR3: CSARDRLVRETQYF

J: TRBJ2-3
V: TRBV14
size: few
D: .
DNA: TGTGCCAGCAGCTTTTCCATTGATAGCACAGATACGCAGTATTTT
CDR3: CASSFSIDSTDTQYF

J: TRBJ2-7
V: TRBV27
size: few
D: .
DNA: TGTGCCAGCAGTCAACCTTCGGGGCTCTCCTACGAGCAGTACTTC
CDR3: CASSQPSGLSYEQYF

J: TRBJ2-1
V: TRBV30
size: .
D: .
DNA: TGTGCCTGGAGTGTACGACCCTTGAGCAATGAGCAGTTCTTC
CDR3: CAWSVRPLSNEQFF

J: TRBJ2-1
V: TRBV13
size: .
D: TRBD2
DNA: TGTGCCAGCAGCCATAGACTAGCGGGAGCGGAGTTCGATAAGCAGTTCTTC
CDR3: CASSHRLAGAEFDKQFF

J: TRBJ2-1
V: TRBV7-9
size: many
D: .
DNA: TGTGCCAGCAGCTCGGTGGGGGTTCCCAAAAACAATGAGCAGTTCTTC
CDR3: CASSSVGVPKNNEQFF

J: TRBJ2-7
V: TRBV2
size: few
D: TRBD1
DNA: TGTGCCAGCAGTGAGCAGGGGGCCGGTCTGTACGAGCAGTACTTC
CDR3: CASSEQGAGLYEQYF

J: TRBJ2-1
V: TRBV4-2
size: .
D: .
DNA: TGTGCCAGCAGCCATACTACAGGTTATGAGCAGTTCTTC
CDR3: CASSHTTGYEQFF

J: TRBJ2-7
V: TRBV9
size: few
D: .
DNA: TGTGCCAGCAGCCCGAGGGGGGGGACAGGCGAGCAGTACTTC
CDR3: CASSPRGGTGEQYF

J: TRBJ2-3
V: TRBV29-1
size: few
D: .
DNA: TGCAGCGTAGAAGACACGCAGGGGACGCAGTATTTT
CDR3: CSVEDTQGTQYF

J: TRBJ2-6
V: TRBV29-1
size: few
D: .
DNA: TGCAGCGTTGAAACCCCGAGGACGGGCTCTGGGGCCAACGTCCTGACTTTC
CDR3: CSVETPRTGSGANVLTF

J: TRBJ2-2
V: TRBV20-1
size: .
D: .
DNA: TGCAGTGTCCCCCCGGGCTCAACCCGCACCGGGGAGCTGTTTTTT
CDR3: CSVPPGSTRTGELFF

J: TRBJ2-5
V: TRBV20-1
size: .
D: .
DNA: TGCAGTGCTGAACCCCTCGCAGGGACCCAGTACTTC
CDR3: CSAEPLAGTQYF

J: TRBJ2-3
V: TRBV4-3
size: .
D: .
DNA: TGCGCCAGCAGCCAAGCGACTAGTAAAACAGATACGCAGTATTTT
CDR3: CASSQATSKTDTQYF

J: TRBJ2-7
V: TRBV28
size: many
D: TRBD2
DNA: TGTGCCAGCAGTTTGGAGGCAGCGGGAGGACGCGAGCAGTACTTC
CDR3: CASSLEAAGGREQYF

J: TRBJ2-1
V: TRBV29-1
size: many
D: TRBD2
DNA: TGCAGCGTCGGGACGGAGGGGACTATGTGGTCCAATGAGCAGTTCTTC
CDR3: CSVGTEGTMWSNEQFF

J: TRBJ1-1
V: TRBV19
size: few
D: .
DNA: TGTGCCAGTAGACACCTTACGAACACTGAAGCTTTCTTT
CDR3: CASRHLTNTEAFF

J: TRBJ2-7
V: TRBV20-1
size: few
D: .
DNA: TGCAGTGCTCCCGAGCCCCAGGGTGCCTACGAGCAGTACTTC
CDR3: CSAPEPQGAYEQYF

J: TRBJ2-7
V: TRBV11-2
size: .
D: TRBD1
DNA: TGTGCCAGCAGCTTAAAGGGGACAGGGGGAACTCTACTCTACGAGCAGTACTTC
CDR3: CASSLKGTGGTLLYEQYF

J: TRBJ2-7
V: TRBV7-6
size: .
D: .
DNA: TGTGCCAGCAGCGACAATGCGGGCGAGCAGTACTTC
CDR3: CASSDNAGEQYF

J: TRBJ1-2
V: TRBV29-1
size: many
D: .
DNA: TGCAGCGCCATGGGCTCTGAGGGGCTAACTGGCTATGGCTACACCTTC
CDR3: CSAMGSEGLTGYGYTF

J: TRBJ2-3
V: TRBV9
size: .
D: TRBD1
DNA: TGTGCCAGCAGCGTAGTCACAGGGGGTAGCACAGATACGCAGTATTTT
CDR3: CASSVVTGGSTDTQYF

J: TRBJ1-5
V: TRBV7-2
size: .
D: TRBD1
DNA: TGTGCCAGCAGCTTAGCCGGGACAGCCTTTAATCAGCCCCAGCATTTT
CDR3: CASSLAGTAFNQPQHF

J: TRBJ2-2
V: TRBV7-8
size: many
D: .
DNA: TGTGCCAGCAGACGGACTCTGAACACCGGGGAGCTGTTTTTT
CDR3: CASRRTLNTGELFF

J: TRBJ2-3
V: TRBV20-1
size: .
D: TRBD1
DNA: TGCTGTGCTAGTTCCGGGACAGGGGTTCTGGATACGCAGTATTTT
CDR3: CCASSGTGVLDTQYF

J: TRBJ1-1
V: TRBV29-1
size: .
D: .
DNA: TGCAGCGTTGTCAGGGAAGGGGCCACTGAAGCTTTCTTT
CDR3: CSVVREGATEAFF

J: TRBJ2-1
V: TRBV25-1
size: many
D: TRBD2
DNA: TGTGCCAGCAGTGATTTCGGGAGGGCTGAGTTCTTC
CDR3: CASSDFGRAEFF

J: TRBJ2-3
V: TRBV7-8
size: few
D: .
DNA: TGTGCCAGCAGCCCAGCGGGCTTAGCGAGGTCCACAGATACGCAGTATTTT
CDR3: CASSPAGLARSTDTQYF

J: TRBJ1-2
V: TRBV6-2/TRBV6-3
size: .
D: .
DNA: TGTGCCAGCAGTTACCCCGGGACACGCTATGGCTACACCTTC
CDR3: CASSYPGTRYGYTF

J: TRBJ1-5
V: TRBV12-3/TRBV12-4
size: many
D: TRBD1
DNA: TGTGCCAGCAGTTCACAGGGGGCCGGCAATCAGCCCCAGCATTTT
CDR3: CASSSQGAGNQPQHF

J: TRBJ2-2
V: TRBV28
size: .
D: .
DNA: TGTGCCAGCAGAGAAAGGCCCGGGGAGCTGTTTTTT
CDR3: CASRERPGELFF

J: TRBJ2-5
V: TRBV29-1
size: many
D: TRBD1
DNA: TGCAGCGCCGACAGGGTCCAAGAGACCCAGTACTTC
CDR3: CSADRVQETQYF

J: TRBJ2-3
V: TRBV29-1
size: few
D: TRBD2
DNA: TGCAGCGTTGTCTACGGGAGGGCCGAAGATACGCAGTATTTT
CDR3: CSVVYGRAEDTQYF

J: TRBJ2-1
V: TRBV3-1
size: .
D: .
DNA: TGTGCCAGCAGCCACCTAGCGGAACAGGGGGGTGAGCAGTTCTTC
CDR3: CASSHLAEQGGEQFF

J: TRBJ1-1
V: TRBV2
size: few
D: .
DNA: TGTGCCAGCAAGGTTTTTACTGAAGCTTTCTTT
CDR3: CASKVFTEAFF

J: TRBJ1-6
V: TRBV25-1
size: .
D: TRBD1
DNA: TGTGCCAGCAGCCAGACAGGGCTGAACTCACCCCTCCACTTT
CDR3: CASSQTGLNSPLHF

J: TRBJ2-5
V: TRBV29-1
size: few
D: TRBD2
DNA: TGCAGCGTCGGCGGGGGGCGTATGGGCCAAGAGACCCAGTACTTC
CDR3: CSVGGGRMGQETQYF